This is a list of T cell receptor beta chains from one sample in a study of regulatory T cells in long-lasting Graves disease. One entry per CDR3 protein, called by TCRdb with MiXCR from the multiplex PCR reads. The table includes fewer than 650,000 distinct CDR3 sequences, around 15% detected once. In addition, the sample was reused for a study of T cells in Graves' hyperthyroidism and ophthalmopathy.

Sequenced material: peripheral blood mononuclear cells (PBMCs), taken at new diagnosis, from a patient treated with antithyroid drugs. The receptors shown here come from a woman aged 30 to 39 with Graves disease. Both conserved end residues are part of each CDR3. Each record gives: clone size, D gene, V gene, J gene, CDR3 DNA, CDR3 protein. A D gene is named only where the DNA matches it firmly. Size is omitted from some rows. Given values are once, few, many or a class for expanded clones.

many,NA,TRBV20-1,TRBJ2-7,TGCAGTGCTAGAATGGCCCTCTACGAGCAGTACTTC,CSARMALYEQYF
few,NA,TRBV19,TRBJ2-1,TGTGCCAGTAGTATATCGGGCCCAGACTACCCCAAGGATGAGCAGTTCTTC,CASSISGPDYPKDEQFF
NA,NA,TRBV7-2,TRBJ2-6,TGTGCCAGCAGCTACGACAGATCTGGGGCCAACGTCCTGACTTTC,CASSYDRSGANVLTF
many,NA,TRBV11-3,TRBJ2-5,TGTGCCAGCAGCCGGACAGCCCAAGAGACCCAGTACTTC,CASSRTAQETQYF
NA,NA,TRBV9,TRBJ2-3,TGTGCCAGCACCTCATGGGGCGACGAGACAGATACGCAGTATTTT,CASTSWGDETDTQYF
few,NA,TRBV24-1,TRBJ2-1,TGTGCCACCGCACGGGCAGGGGATGGGTATGAGCAGTTCTTC,CATARAGDGYEQFF
NA,NA,TRBV7-9,TRBJ2-4,TGTGCCAGCAGCCCCCGTGTGGACATTCAGTACTTC,CASSPRVDIQYF
many,TRBD1,TRBV28,TRBJ2-3,TGTGCCAGCAGTTTAGGGACAGCGATTCAAAGGGGTACGCAGTATTTT,CASSLGTAIQRGTQYF
many,TRBD1,TRBV20-1,TRBJ2-5,TGCAGTGCTAACAGGGGTCAAGAGACCCAGTACTTC,CSANRGQETQYF
many,TRBD1,TRBV24-1,TRBJ2-5,TGTGCCACCAGTGACTACGGACAGGGGTTAGAGACCCAGTACTTC,CATSDYGQGLETQYF
many,NA,TRBV27,TRBJ1-1,TGTGCCAGCAGTGGGGACACCCACCGCGACACTGAAGCTTTCTTT,CASSGDTHRDTEAFF
NA,NA,TRBV12-3/TRBV12-4,TRBJ1-3,TGTGCCAGCAAGGTACAGGACTCTGGAAACACCATATATTTT,CASKVQDSGNTIYF
many,TRBD1,TRBV6-1,TRBJ1-2,TGTGCCAGCAGAAAGGACAGGGTCGACTATGGCTACACCTTC,CASRKDRVDYGYTF
few,NA,TRBV3-1,TRBJ2-1,TGTGCCAGCAGCCAAGTCGGGGGGCTGGAGCAGTTCTTC,CASSQVGGLEQFF
NA,NA,TRBV9,TRBJ2-1,TGTGCCAGCAGCCCTATCTACAATGAGCAGTTCTTC,CASSPIYNEQFF
many,NA,TRBV2,TRBJ1-2,TGTGCCAGCAGATCGACGGGTGGCTATGGCTACACCTTC,CASRSTGGYGYTF
many,TRBD2,TRBV12-3/TRBV12-4,TRBJ2-1,TGTGCCAGCAGACTAGCGGGAGAGGTGAGCTCCTACAATGAGCAGTTCTTC,CASRLAGEVSSYNEQFF
few,NA,TRBV5-1,TRBJ1-3,TGCGCCAGCAGCTTTACAGGGTCGACTGGAAACACCATATATTTT,CASSFTGSTGNTIYF
NA,TRBD2,TRBV12-3/TRBV12-4,TRBJ2-1,TGTGCCAGCGGACGAGCGGGAGGACTCGGGCAGTTCTTC,CASGRAGGLGQFF
many,NA,TRBV27,TRBJ2-4,TGTGCCAGCAGTCCCTATCAGTTAACCAAAAACATTCAGTACTTC,CASSPYQLTKNIQYF
NA,NA,TRBV10-2,TRBJ1-5,TGCGCCAGCAGGGACCCACAGGGTTTCAAGAATCAGCCCCAGCATTTT,CASRDPQGFKNQPQHF
NA,NA,TRBV18,TRBJ2-7,TGTGCCAGCTCCTCAAAGACCTCCTACGAGCAGTACTTC,CASSSKTSYEQYF
many,NA,TRBV12-3/TRBV12-4,TRBJ1-5,TGTGCCAGCAGTTTACCCGTTGGGCCCCAGCATTTT,CASSLPVGPQHF
many,NA,TRBV11-2,TRBJ2-3,TGTGCCAGCAGCTTTCCTCTTGAGGCCCCATCGCAGTATTTT,CASSFPLEAPSQYF
many,NA,TRBV11-2,TRBJ2-2,TGTGCCAGCAGCTGGTTAGTGAACACCGGGGAGCTGTTTTTT,CASSWLVNTGELFF
many,NA,TRBV7-2,TRBJ1-3,TGTGCCAGCAGCCTCGTGGGGTCTCCTGGAAACACCATATATTTT,CASSLVGSPGNTIYF
NA,NA,TRBV19,TRBJ1-6,TGTGCCAGTAGCAGAGGAAGAAGCTCCTATAATTCACCCCTCCACTTT,CASSRGRSSYNSPLHF
NA,NA,TRBV7-3,TRBJ2-3,TGTGCCAGCAGCCCGGGGCGCACAGATACGCGGTATTTT,CASSPGRTDTRYF
few,NA,TRBV10-2,TRBJ2-2,TGCGCCAGCTCTGCGAGGGCTAACACCGGGGAGCTGTTTTTT,CASSARANTGELFF
NA,NA,TRBV14,TRBJ2-7,TGTGCCAGCAGCCAAGCGCTGGCCACCACACTAAGGGAGTGTTCCTACGAGCAGTACTTC,CASSQALATTLRECSYEQYF
many,TRBD1,TRBV2,TRBJ1-1,TGTGCCAGCATAACAGGGGCACCTGAAGCTTTCTTT,CASITGAPEAFF
NA,NA,TRBV27,TRBJ2-1,TGTGCCAGCAGTCCCCGGGAGACGAAAACGGGAATCCATGAGCAGTTCTTC,CASSPRETKTGIHEQFF
many,TRBD2,TRBV20-1,TRBJ2-5,TGCAGTGCTAGAAGGCTAGCGGGACGGGAGACCCAGTACTTC,CSARRLAGRETQYF
many,TRBD2,TRBV3-1,TRBJ2-7,TGTGCCAGCAGCCCCACTAGCGGGTCCTACGAGCAGTACTTC,CASSPTSGSYEQYF
few,TRBD1,TRBV5-1,TRBJ2-7,TGCGCCAGCAGCTCCTACCCGACAGGGTTGAGGGAGCAGTACTTC,CASSSYPTGLREQYF
few,TRBD2,TRBV3-1,TRBJ2-7,TGTGCCAGCAGCCCTTATTCCGGGACTAGCGGGAGTACGAGATACGAGCAGTACTTC,CASSPYSGTSGSTRYEQYF
NA,NA,TRBV4-2,TRBJ1-2,TGTGCCAGCAGCCAAGATATGGCGGTGGATGGTGGCTACACCTTC,CASSQDMAVDGGYTF
NA,NA,TRBV28,TRBJ1-5,TGTGCCAGCACCAACCCCCCCCCGGGTCCTGAAATGGGCAATCAGCCCCAGCATTTT,CASTNPPPGPEMGNQPQHF
many,NA,TRBV2,TRBJ1-2,TGTGCCAGCAGTGAAGCTTACGGCTACACCTTC,CASSEAYGYTF
many,NA,TRBV28,TRBJ1-4,TGTGCCAGCAGTAAACAGGGTCTCGAGACGGGGAAACTGTTTTTT,CASSKQGLETGKLFF
few,NA,TRBV5-1,TRBJ2-5,TGTGCCAGCACCTACCAAGAGACCCAGTACTTC,CASTYQETQYF
many,NA,TRBV12-3/TRBV12-4,TRBJ1-3,TGTGCCAGCAGTCGTACGCTGGACACCATATATTTT,CASSRTLDTIYF
few,TRBD2,TRBV11-3,TRBJ2-7,TGTGCCAGCAGCTTAGATCTTTCACTAGCGGGAGGGGTTCGCTACGAGCAGTACTTC,CASSLDLSLAGGVRYEQYF
many,NA,TRBV2,TRBJ2-7,TGTGCCAGCAGTGCTCAGACAGCAACCTACGAGCAGTACTTC,CASSAQTATYEQYF
many,NA,TRBV12-3/TRBV12-4,TRBJ1-1,TGTGCCAGCAGTTTCAGACCGCTTAACACTGAAGCTTTCTTT,CASSFRPLNTEAFF
many,NA,TRBV6-1,TRBJ1-1,TGTGCCAGCAGTGAAGTAAGGAAAATGAACACTGAAGCTTTCTTT,CASSEVRKMNTEAFF
NA,TRBD1,TRBV18,TRBJ1-2,TGTGCCAGCTCACCCTCGACGGACAGGGGTGGCTACACCTTC,CASSPSTDRGGYTF